This T cell receptor (beta chain) was sequenced during a study of cytomegalovirus exposure and HLA in healthy donors. This clone was picked up one time. The antigen remains unidentified. The PCR had 60 Vbeta and 13 Jbeta primers. Here immunoSEQ multiplex PCR was the method, and the copy in TCRdb shows in-frame clones only, minus some. Of some 140,000 clones in the sample, 60% to 80% were seen once. Study results and limitations: Cytomegalovirus-associated status was assigned to roughly 160 TCR beta chains. Analyzed later, association rates of TCRs varied across HLA loci, with DRB1 most and HLA-C fewest. It was reported that TCR beta sequences correctly inferred the HLA-A and HLA-B alleles for most subjects.

The CDR3 runs to 15 residues. CDR1 MGHDK and CDR2 SYGVNS come from the germline V gene. The chain recombines TRBV25-1 with TRBJ2-5, with 10 bases lining up with TRBD2. The better agreement between TRBJ2-7 and the DNA end casts doubt on the J call. Sequencing input: PBMCs. This receptor was obtained from a woman in her fifties or sixties in good health and CMV-seronegative. This CDR3 reads CASSAPGTSDYEQYF. Written as DNA, the CDR3 is TGTGCCAGCAGTGCTCCCGGGACTAGCGACTACGAGCAGTACTTC.